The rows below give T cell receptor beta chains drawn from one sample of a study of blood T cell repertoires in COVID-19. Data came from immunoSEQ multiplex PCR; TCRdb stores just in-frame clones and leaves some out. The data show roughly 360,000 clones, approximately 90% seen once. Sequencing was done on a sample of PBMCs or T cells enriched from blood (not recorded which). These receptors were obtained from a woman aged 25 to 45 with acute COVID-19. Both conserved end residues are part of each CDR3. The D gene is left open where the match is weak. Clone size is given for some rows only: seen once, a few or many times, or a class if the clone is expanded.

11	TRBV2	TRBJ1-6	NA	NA	TGTGCCAGCAGAACTAGTTCACCCCTCCACTTT	CASRTSSPLHF
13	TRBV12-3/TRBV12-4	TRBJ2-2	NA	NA	TGTGCCAGCAGTTTGGGGGGCACCGGGGAGCTGTTTTTT	CASSLGGTGELFF
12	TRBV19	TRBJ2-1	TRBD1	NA	TGTGCCAGTAGTATAGATGGGACAGGCGAGTTCTTC	CASSIDGTGEFF
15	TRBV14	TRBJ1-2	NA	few	TGTGCCAGCAGCCAAGAATTAGGGGGTAACTATGGCTACACCTTC	CASSQELGGNYGYTF
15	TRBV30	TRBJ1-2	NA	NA	TGTGCCTGGAGCACTAGAGTTGGGGGGAGCTCTGGCTACACCTTC	CAWSTRVGGSSGYTF
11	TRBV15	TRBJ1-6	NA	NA	TGTGCCATCGGCGGTAATTCACCCCTCCACTTT	CAIGGNSPLHF
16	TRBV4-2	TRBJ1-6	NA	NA	TGTGCCAGCAGCCAAGAATCAGGCCACTATAATTCACCCCTCCACTTT	CASSQESGHYNSPLHF
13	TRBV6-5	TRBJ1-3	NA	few	TGTGCCAGCAAGCGGGTCTCTGGAAACACCATATATTTT	CASKRVSGNTIYF
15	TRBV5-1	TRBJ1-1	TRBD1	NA	TGCGCCAGCAGCTGGGGACAGAACGGGAACACTGAAGCTTTCTTT	CASSWGQNGNTEAFF
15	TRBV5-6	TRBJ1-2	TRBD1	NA	TGTGCCAGCAGCTTGGGCCCCGGGACAGGGGTTGGCTACACCTTC	CASSLGPGTGVGYTF
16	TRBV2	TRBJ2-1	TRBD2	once	TGTGCCAGCACCGGGACTAGCGGGCGTTCCTACAATGAGCAGTTCTTC	CASTGTSGRSYNEQFF